Listed below are T cell receptor beta chains from one sample, sequenced in a study of T cell responses to AZD1222 COVID-19 vaccine. Using immunoSEQ multiplex PCR, the repertoire was profiled, and TCRdb retains in-frame clones only, with some absent. The top ten clones hold about 4% of a sample with approximately 150,000 clones, approximately 90% of them seen once. The source was peripheral blood, collected on day 0 of MenACWY control vaccination. The receptors were sampled from an adult in good health. Each CDR3 is given with its conserved first and last residue. A D gene is named only where the DNA matches it firmly. Only some rows state a clone size, as once, few, many or a class for expanded clones.

TRBD1,14,TRBV29-1,NA,TRBJ2-2,TGCAGCGCCGCCATGACAGGGTTGGGCGGGGAGCTGTTTTTT,CSAAMTGLGGELFF
NA,15,TRBV6-6,NA,TRBJ1-2,TGTGCCAGCAGTTACCCACAGGGAATCTCATATGGCTACACCTTC,CASSYPQGISYGYTF
TRBD1,14,TRBV5-5,NA,TRBJ1-1,TGTGCCAGCAGCGGAACCGGGACAGGGTTTGAAGCTTTCTTT,CASSGTGTGFEAFF
NA,13,TRBV30,once,TRBJ2-7,TGTGCCTGCCGAACAGGGTACTCCTACGAGCAGTACTTC,CACRTGYSYEQYF
NA,12,TRBV6-5,NA,TRBJ1-2,TGTGCCACCCGACCGCGAGGGGATGGCTACACCTTC,CATRPRGDGYTF
TRBD2,14,TRBV27,NA,TRBJ2-7,TGTGCCAGCTCCGGGACTAGTCCCCCCTACGAGCAGTACTTC,CASSGTSPPYEQYF
NA,13,TRBV7-8,once,TRBJ2-1,TGTGCCAGCACCGTTCCAGATTTTTATGAGCAGTTCTTC,CASTVPDFYEQFF
TRBD2,15,TRBV5-1,NA,TRBJ2-1,TGCGCCAGCAGCCCGCGACTAGCGGGAGACCATGAGCAGTTCTTC,CASSPRLAGDHEQFF
NA,16,TRBV9,NA,TRBJ2-1,TGTGCCAGCAGCGTAGAAGAGACTCAGACCTACAATGAGCAGTTCTTC,CASSVEETQTYNEQFF
TRBD2,15,TRBV6-1,NA,TRBJ2-1,TGTGCCAGCAGTGAACGACTAGCGGTCTACAATGAGCAGTTCTTC,CASSERLAVYNEQFF
NA,17,TRBV7-3,NA,TRBJ2-6,TGTGCCAGCACCTCTGTAGGACGGAGCTCTGGGGCCAACGTCCTGACTTTC,CASTSVGRSSGANVLTF
NA,16,TRBV19,once,TRBJ2-6,TGTGCCAGTAGTATCGTCAGGGGCTCTGGGGCCAACGTCCTGACTTTC,CASSIVRGSGANVLTF
NA,20,TRBV21-1,NA,TRBJ2-3,TGTGCCAGCAGCAAAAAACGAGACTCTGCCGGGACAGTTTATCAAGATACGCAGTATTTT,CASSKKRDSAGTVYQDTQYF
TRBD1,16,TRBV5-1,NA,TRBJ2-7,TGCGCCAGCAGCTTGGGGGACAGGGGAGGAGTGCGCGAGCAGTACTTC,CASSLGDRGGVREQYF
NA,13,TRBV19,NA,TRBJ1-2,TGTGCCAGTTCACATGTTAGGGACGCTGGCTACACCTTC,CASSHVRDAGYTF
NA,12,TRBV29-1,NA,TRBJ1-1,TGCAGCGTTGGGGCGGGGGATACTGAAGCTTTCTTT,CSVGAGDTEAFF
NA,13,TRBV29-1,NA,TRBJ1-3,TGCAGCGGCCTGCATGGGTCTGGAAACACCATATATTTT,CSGLHGSGNTIYF
NA,16,TRBV27,NA,TRBJ1-5,TGTGCCAGCAGTTTATCGTGGACAAGTAGCAATCAGCCCCAGCATTTT,CASSLSWTSSNQPQHF
NA,14,TRBV7-2,NA,TRBJ2-7,TGTGCCAGCAGCTTATCTCCGGGCCTAGGCGAGCAGTACTTC,CASSLSPGLGEQYF
NA,13,TRBV27,NA,TRBJ1-3,TGTGCCAGCAGCCTGACAACCGGAAACACCATATATTTT,CASSLTTGNTIYF
TRBD1,12,TRBV10-3,NA,TRBJ1-5,TGTGCCATCAGTATTACAGGGGAATCCCAGCATTTT,CAISITGESQHF
NA,13,TRBV11-2,NA,TRBJ1-2,TGTGCCAGCAGCTCTTACAGGGATGGAGGCTACACCTTC,CASSSYRDGGYTF
NA,13,TRBV6-5,NA,TRBJ1-1,TGTGCCGCGAACCTCCGCCCGGACACTGAAGCTTTCTTT,CAANLRPDTEAFF